Below, 3 T cell receptor beta chains from the same sample are listed, as sequenced in a study of human T cells and chemical hapten exposure. Time point in this sample: patch test 2, 6 weeks after DPC sensitization. Treatment defined: therapeutic diphenylcyclopropenone sensitization with weekly scalp DPC. TCRdb reprocessed the RACE reads with MiXCR, giving one entry per CDR3 protein. Of more than 75,000 distinct CDR3 sequences in the sample, about 9% were seen once. The sample was whole blood, taken in connection with sensitization to the hapten diphenylcyclopropenone (DPC). The origin of the receptors is a woman in her thirties or forties with alopecia areata. Some clones in this sample may be carry-over from other donors' samples.

This clonotype was observed a handful of times. The chain is built from TRBV5-4 and TRBJ1-3, with D possibly being TRBD1 (5 bases). The CDR3 is made up of 15 amino acids. Trimming took 0 bases from V and 2 from J, leaving 9 bases between them. CDR1 SGHNT and CDR2 YYREEE come from the germline V gene (reference sequence). DNA of the CDR3: TGTGCCAGCAGCTTGGCCGGAGGGGCTGGAAACACCATATATTTT. It yields the protein CASSLAGGAGNTIYF.

This clonotype was counted many times. The chain joins TRBV10-3 to TRBJ2-7; no reliable D call. The CDR3 sequence is 14 residues long. Trimming shortened V by 3 bases and J by 2 bases, and 11 bases separated the two germline ends. Germline assignment: CDR1 ENHRY and CDR2 SYGVKD. The CDR3 DNA reads TGTGCCATCAGTGATCTGGGCGGAACCTACGAGCAGTACTTC. Translated: CAISDLGGTYEQYF.

This clonotype was recorded many times. The chain joins TRBV28 to TRBJ2-7; D unresolved. Germline-derived CDR1 and CDR2 are MDHEN and SYDVKM. The CDR3 runs 15 residues. V was cut by 5 bases and J by 2 bases, with 16 bases left in between. CDR3 region: CASSPPSSRTYEQYF. CDR3 DNA sequence: TGTGCCAGCAGTCCGCCCTCCTCGAGGACCTACGAGCAGTACTTC. Based on the CDR3 plus reference TRBV28 and TRBJ2-7, the full variable domain is DVKVTQSSRYLVKRTGEKVFLECVQDMDHENMFWYRQDPGLGLRLIYFSYDVKMKEKGDIPEGYSVSREKKERFSLILESASTNQTSMYLCASSPPSSRTYEQYFGPGTRLTVT.